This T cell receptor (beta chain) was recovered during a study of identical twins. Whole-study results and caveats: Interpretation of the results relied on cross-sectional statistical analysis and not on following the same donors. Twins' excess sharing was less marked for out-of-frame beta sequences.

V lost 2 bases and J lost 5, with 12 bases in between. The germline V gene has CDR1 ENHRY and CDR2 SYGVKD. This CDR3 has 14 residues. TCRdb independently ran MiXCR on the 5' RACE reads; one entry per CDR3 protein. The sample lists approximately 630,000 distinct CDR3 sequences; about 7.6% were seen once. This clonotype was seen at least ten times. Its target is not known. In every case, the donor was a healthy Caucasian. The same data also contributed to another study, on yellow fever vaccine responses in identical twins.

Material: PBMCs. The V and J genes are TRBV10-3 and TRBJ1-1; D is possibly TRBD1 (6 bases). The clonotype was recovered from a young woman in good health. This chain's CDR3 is CAISEGGAGTEAFF. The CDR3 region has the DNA TGTGCCATCAGTGAGGGGGGGGCTGGTACTGAAGCTTTCTTT.